These 8 T cell receptor beta chains share one sample of origin, sequenced in a study of tumour-infiltrating T cells in Burkitt lymphoma. Sequencing used immunoSEQ multiplex PCR; TCRdb keeps in-frame clones, though not all of them. The sample records some 9,200 clones, approximately 65% being singletons. Sequenced input: tumor tissue. The receptors shown here come from a human donor with diffuse large B-cell lymphoma.

The chain employs TRBV5-4 and TRBJ1-1; D is undetermined. V was clipped by 4 bases and J by 4 bases, with 11 bases between them. Germline assignment: CDR1 SGHNT and CDR2 YYREEE (reference sequence). The CDR3 is 13 amino acids. This CDR3 is CASSGGVGTEAFF. The CDR3 region has the DNA TGTGCCAGCAGCGGCGGGGTGGGCACTGAAGCTTTCTTT.

The chain has TRBV29-1 and TRBJ2-7, with 8 bases aligning to TRBD1. The CDR3 covers 15 residues. Germline V lookup: CDR1 SQVTM, CDR2 ANQGSEA. V dropped 7 bases and J dropped 3; count of bases not matched to a gene: 14. DNA for the CDR3: TGCAGCGCTGTTTATAGAGACAGGGGTATCTACGAGCAGTACTTC. Residues: CSAVYRDRGIYEQYF.

This clone occurred once. The rearrangement uses TRBV10-3 and TRBJ2-7; 7 bases agree with TRBD1. CDR1 ENHRY and CDR2 SYGVKD come from the germline V gene. The CDR3 runs 16 residues. V shed 3 bases and J 6 bases; nucleotides not matched to a gene: 14. DNA for the CDR3: TGTGCCATCAGTGAATCTATCGGGACAGTCCGCTCCGAGCAGTACTTC. Its protein product is CAISESIGTVRSEQYF.

This clone appeared a few times. The V and J genes are TRBV6-4 and TRBJ2-1; TRBD2 matches at 8 bases. V dropped 2 bases and J dropped 6; count of bases not matched to a gene: 9. Looked up from germline, CDR1 is MRHNA and CDR2 is SNTAGT. The CDR3 has 16 amino acids. CDR3 in amino acids: CASSDPEDGGANEQFF. The CDR3 coding sequence is TGTGCCAGCAGTGACCCAGAGGACGGGGGGGCCAATGAGCAGTTCTTC.

This chain uses TRBV6-6 with TRBJ1-5; tentatively, D is TRBD1 (6 bases). This CDR3 spans 16 amino acids. Trimming cost V 2 bases and J 7 bases, with 18 bases left between them. The germline V gene encodes CDR1 MNHNY and CDR2 SVGAGI (reference sequence). CDR3 in DNA: TGTGCCAGCAGTTACCCGAGAGGGACACTCGTACAGCCCCAGCATTTT. Protein: CASSYPRGTLVQPQHF.

This chain links TRBV6-5 with TRBJ1-5, with D unresolved. Trimming shortened V by 6 bases and J by 4 bases, and 13 bases separated the two germline ends. The CDR3 consists of 14 residues. The germline V gene encodes CDR1 MNHEY and CDR2 SVGAGI. The DNA for the CDR3 is TGTGCCAGCAGCCCGATGGGGAGGAATCAGCCCCAGCATTTT. The encoded protein is CASSPMGRNQPQHF.

The CDR3 DNA sequence: TGTGCCTGGAGTGTACAACATCTGATCGACGAGCAGTACTTC. It encodes CAWSVQHLIDEQYF. The chain combines TRBV30 with TRBJ2-7; D remains unclear. The CDR3 is made up of 14 amino acids. CDR1 is GTSNPN and CDR2 is SVGIG in the germline V gene (reference sequence). Trimming took off 0 bases at V and 5 bases at J, with 14 bases between the two ends.

The gene calls are TRBV7-9 and TRBJ1-1; D is uncertain. The CDR3 runs 12 residues. Trimming took 4 bases from V and 4 from J, leaving 7 bases between them. The V gene's germline CDR1 is SEHNR and CDR2 FQNEAQ (reference sequence). The CDR3 sequence is CASSSPGTEAFF. CDR3 DNA sequence: TGTGCCAGCAGCTCCCCGGGCACTGAAGCTTTCTTT.